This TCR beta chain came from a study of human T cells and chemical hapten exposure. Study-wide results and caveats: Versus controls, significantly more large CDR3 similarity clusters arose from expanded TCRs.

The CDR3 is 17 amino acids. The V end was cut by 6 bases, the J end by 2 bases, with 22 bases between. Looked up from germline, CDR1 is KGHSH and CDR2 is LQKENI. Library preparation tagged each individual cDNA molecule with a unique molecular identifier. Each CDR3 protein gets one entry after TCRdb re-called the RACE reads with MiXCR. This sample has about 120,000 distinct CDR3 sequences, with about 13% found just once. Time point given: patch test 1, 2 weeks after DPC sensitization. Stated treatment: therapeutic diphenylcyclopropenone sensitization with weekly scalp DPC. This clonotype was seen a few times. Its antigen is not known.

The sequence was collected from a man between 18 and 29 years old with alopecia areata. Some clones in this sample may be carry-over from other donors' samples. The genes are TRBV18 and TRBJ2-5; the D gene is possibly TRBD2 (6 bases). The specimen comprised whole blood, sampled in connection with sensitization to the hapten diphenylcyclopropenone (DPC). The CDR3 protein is CASSQVGTAGRQETQYF. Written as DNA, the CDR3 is TGTGCCAGCTCTCAAGTAGGGACGGCGGGACGGCAAGAGACCCAGTACTTC.